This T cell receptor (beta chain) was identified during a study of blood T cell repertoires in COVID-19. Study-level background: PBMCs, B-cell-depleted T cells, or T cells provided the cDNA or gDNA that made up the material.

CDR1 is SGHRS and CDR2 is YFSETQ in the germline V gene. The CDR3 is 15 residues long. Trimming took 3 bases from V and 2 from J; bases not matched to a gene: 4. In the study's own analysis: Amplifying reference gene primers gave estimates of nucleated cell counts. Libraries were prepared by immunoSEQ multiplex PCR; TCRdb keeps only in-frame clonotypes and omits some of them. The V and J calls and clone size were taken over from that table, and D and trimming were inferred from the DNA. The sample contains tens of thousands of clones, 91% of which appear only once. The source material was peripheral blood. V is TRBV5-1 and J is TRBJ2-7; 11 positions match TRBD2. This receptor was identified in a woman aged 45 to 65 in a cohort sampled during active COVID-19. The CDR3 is CASSSLAGGTYEQYF. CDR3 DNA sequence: TGCGCCAGCAGCTCCCTAGCGGGAGGAACCTACGAGCAGTACTTC.